Listed below are T cell receptor beta chains from one sample, sequenced in a study of vaccination and CD4 T cells after COVID-19. Antigens for these TCRs are unknown. TCRdb reprocessed the PCR reads with MiXCR, giving one entry per CDR3 protein. The sample has about 6,900 distinct CDR3 sequences; about 38% are singletons. The sample comprised CD4+ T cells from blood, cultured in vitro. The receptors come from a human donor in good health. CDR3s include the opening cysteine and the closing phenylalanine or tryptophan. D genes are given only for firm matches. The listing skips clone size in some rows; elsewhere it reads once, few, many or a size class.

clone_size d_call cdr3_length j_call v_call cdr3_nt cdr3_aa
few NA 15 TRBJ2-7 TRBV7-6 TGTGCCAGCAGCTTAGCACTCCCGGGGCCTTACGAGCAGTACTTC CASSLALPGPYEQYF
few TRBD2 14 TRBJ2-1 TRBV24-1 TGTGCCACCAGTGATTTTGGGGGAGGGAATGAGCAGTTCTTC CATSDFGGGNEQFF
NA TRBD1 13 TRBJ1-2 TRBV5-4 TGTGCCAGCAGCTTGGAGGGGACAGGAGGCTACACCTTC CASSLEGTGGYTF
few NA 12 TRBJ2-2 TRBV28 TGTGCCAGCACCCGAGGACCCGGGGAGCTGTTTTTT CASTRGPGELFF
NA TRBD1 15 TRBJ1-6 TRBV28 TGTGCCAGCAGTCTCGAGGACAGGGCTAATTCACCCCTCCACTTT CASSLEDRANSPLHF
few TRBD2 17 TRBJ2-2 TRBV25-1 TGTGCCAGCAGTGGCCCCCGACTAGCGGGAGATGCCGGGGAGCTGTTTTTT CASSGPRLAGDAGELFF
NA TRBD1 15 TRBJ2-7 TRBV5-4 TGTGCCAGCAGACCGGGACAGGGGGCCACCTACGAGCAGTACTTC CASRPGQGATYEQYF
few NA 14 TRBJ2-5 TRBV6-5 TGTGCCAGCAGTTACTCGTTGTACCAAGAGACCCAGTACTTC CASSYSLYQETQYF
NA TRBD1 14 TRBJ2-7 TRBV19 TGTGCCAGTACCGGACAGGGCGGCTCTAGCGAGCAGTACTTC CASTGQGGSSEQYF
NA TRBD1 14 TRBJ2-3 TRBV2 TGTGCCAGCAGTGCAGGACAGGGGAGTGATACGCAGTATTTT CASSAGQGSDTQYF
NA TRBD2 16 TRBJ2-5 TRBV12-3/TRBV12-4 TGTGCCAGCAGTCCCGGACTAGCGGAATACCAAGAGACCCAGTACTTC CASSPGLAEYQETQYF
NA NA 15 TRBJ2-5 TRBV24-1 TGTGCCACCAGTGACAATCAAGGGAACGGGGAGACCCAGTACTTC CATSDNQGNGETQYF
NA TRBD1 15 TRBJ1-5 TRBV2 TGTGCCAGCAGTCTCGACAGGGAACCCCCGGGGCCCCAGCATTTT CASSLDREPPGPQHF
NA NA 14 TRBJ2-2 TRBV10-3 TGTGCCATCAGGGGGACCGGGTCAAACGGGGAGCTGTTTTTT CAIRGTGSNGELFF
NA TRBD2 19 TRBJ2-5 TRBV7-3 TGTGCCAGCAGCTACCTGAAGATGACTAGCGGGATTCACCAAGAGACCCAGTACTTC CASSYLKMTSGIHQETQYF
few NA 17 TRBJ1-2 TRBV28 TGTGCCAGCAGTCCCCGTCGGAGGGGCGCAGGTCGCTATGGCTACACCTTC CASSPRRRGAGRYGYTF
NA NA 12 TRBJ1-6 TRBV28 TGTGCCAGCAGGGAGTTAAATTCACCCCTCCACTTT CASRELNSPLHF
NA TRBD2 16 TRBJ2-1 TRBV11-2 TGTGCCAGCAGACCCCCGGGTACTAGCGTATACAATGAGCAGTTCTTC CASRPPGTSVYNEQFF
few NA 14 TRBJ2-1 TRBV6-1 TGTGCCAGCAGACTGAAGGACGATTACAATGAGCAGTTCTTC CASRLKDDYNEQFF
NA NA 14 TRBJ1-2 TRBV5-1 TGCGCCAGCAGCTTCCCAGATTCTAACTATGGCTACACCTTC CASSFPDSNYGYTF
NA NA 16 TRBJ2-2 TRBV27 TGTGCCAGCAGGGACCTGCGGAGAGCGAACACCGGGGAGCTGTTTTTT CASRDLRRANTGELFF
NA NA 14 TRBJ1-1 TRBV20-1 TGCAGTGCTTCTCGAGAAGGGGTGAACACTGAAGCTTTCTTT CSASREGVNTEAFF
few NA 14 TRBJ1-2 TRBV29-1 TGCAGCGTCGCATCACAGGGTTCTAACTATGGCTACACCTTC CSVASQGSNYGYTF
few NA 14 TRBJ2-5 TRBV10-3 TGTGCCATCAGTGGCGGAGGGGGACTTCTTTCCCAGTACTTC CAISGGGGLLSQYF
NA TRBD1 13 TRBJ1-2 TRBV19 TGTGCCAGTAGTAGGGGACAGGGAAATGGCTACACCTTC CASSRGQGNGYTF
NA TRBD2 20 TRBJ2-7 TRBV7-9 TGTGCCAGCAGCCTATACCCGGACAGGGGATTACTAGCGGGAGAAGTGGAGCAGTACTTC CASSLYPDRGLLAGEVEQYF
NA TRBD1 14 TRBJ2-7 TRBV6-1 TGTGCCAACAGCCGACAGGGGGACTCCTACGAGCAGTACTTC CANSRQGDSYEQYF
NA NA 13 TRBJ2-7 TRBV27 TGTGCCAGCAGAGAACAGGGAAACTACGAGCAGTACTTC CASREQGNYEQYF
NA NA 11 TRBJ1-2 TRBV5-6 TGTGCCAGCAGCCTAGACTTGAGCTACACCTTC CASSLDLSYTF
few NA 14 TRBJ2-3 TRBV20-1 TGCAGTGCTGCCCCGACAGGAGGCGCAGATACGCAGTATTTT CSAAPTGGADTQYF
NA NA 16 TRBJ2-1 TRBV7-7 TGTGCTAGCAGCTTAGCGCCCCTTACATCCTACAATGAGCAGTTCTTC CASSLAPLTSYNEQFF
NA NA 14 TRBJ2-7 TRBV30 TGTGCCTGGAGTGAAAGGGTTCTCTCCTACGAGCAGTACTTC CAWSERVLSYEQYF
NA NA 15 TRBJ2-5 TRBV7-3 TGTGCCAGCAGCCACTCAGCGGGCCCCGGTCGGACCCAGTACTTC CASSHSAGPGRTQYF
NA NA 12 TRBJ2-7 TRBV21-1 TGTGCCCGGATTTCCCTCTCCTACGAGCAGTACTTC CARISLSYEQYF
once TRBD1 15 TRBJ2-3 TRBV2 TGTGCCAGCAGTACGGACAGGGGGCGCACAGATACGCAGTATTTT CASSTDRGRTDTQYF
NA TRBD2 21 TRBJ2-7 TRBV20-1 TGCAGTGCCGACCTTTCTTCTTCGGGACAGGCCACAGCGGGAGGGCCGGGTGAGCAGTACTTC CSADLSSSGQATAGGPGEQYF
few TRBD2 18 TRBJ2-7 TRBV7-9 TGTGCCAGCAGCCTCTTTACGATTGGACTAGCGTTAACCTACGAGCAGTACTTC CASSLFTIGLALTYEQYF
NA NA 15 TRBJ1-6 TRBV6-5 TGTGCCAGCAGTTACGAGGGAAGTTACAATTCACCCCTCCACTTT CASSYEGSYNSPLHF
medium-sized TRBD1 15 TRBJ2-3 TRBV27 TGTGCCAGCGGACTGTGGGACAGGGTCACAGATACGCAGTATTTT CASGLWDRVTDTQYF
few NA 15 TRBJ1-2 TRBV19 TGTGCCAGTAGTATTAAGGCAGGGGTATCCTATGGCTACACCTTC CASSIKAGVSYGYTF
few NA 14 TRBJ2-5 TRBV28 TGTGCCAGCCGGACCGTGGGGGTCCAAGAGACCCAGTACTTC CASRTVGVQETQYF
few NA 13 TRBJ1-2 TRBV28 TGTGCCAGCAGTTTACTAAGGGGGAAGGGCTACACCTTC CASSLLRGKGYTF
NA TRBD2 16 TRBJ2-7 TRBV6-2/TRBV6-3 TGTGCCAGCAGTTTATTTCTAGCGGGCAACTCCTACGAGCAGTACTTC CASSLFLAGNSYEQYF
NA NA 12 TRBJ1-1 TRBV20-1 TGCAGTGCTGTCCAGGGGTGGACTGAAGCTTTCTTT CSAVQGWTEAFF
NA TRBD1 14 TRBJ1-1 TRBV11-2 TGTGCCAGCAGCTTGGGACAGCTGAACACTGAAGCTTTCTTT CASSLGQLNTEAFF